This TCR beta chain was obtained from a study of blood T cells in healthy people across ages. Study context: Per two T cells, template switching captured roughly one barcoded beta molecule. Study-wide results and limits: Fewer expanded clones and more diversity marked long-lived versus aged donors.

As to this clonotype: The antigen is unknown.

Using a J-beta primer mix together with a sample-barcoded 5' primer, a second PCR was run for roughly 6 to 11 cycles. TCRdb analysed the 5' RACE reads with MiXCR anew, one entry per CDR3 protein. The sample holds hundreds of thousands of distinct CDR3 sequences, roughly 50% seen once. Total RNA amounts of at least 6 micrograms were extracted per sample. The specimen was blood. This clonotype was obtained from a man aged 30 to 45 in good health.

CDR3 sequence (DNA): TGCAGTGCTAGAGAAGGGCTCAGGGCTAACTATGGCTACACCTTC. Protein product: CSAREGLRANYGYTF. This rearrangement joins TRBV20-1 to TRBJ1-2; perhaps TRBD1 as D (5 bases). Germline CDR1 is DFQATT and CDR2 is SNEGSKA (reference sequence). The CDR3 spans 15 residues. V was trimmed by 0 bases and J by 0 bases, leaving 11 bases between them.